The 8 T cell receptor beta chains below were found in one sample sequenced in a study of cytomegalovirus exposure and HLA in healthy donors. PCR used 60 Vbeta primers and 13 Jbeta primers. The assay was immunoSEQ multiplex PCR, and TCRdb's table has in-frame clones only and misses some. In the table there are some 76,000 clones, around four fifths of which are singletons. The material sequenced was PBMCs. These receptors were collected from a woman in her forties in good health and CMV-seropositive.

V is TRBV29-1 and J is TRBJ2-2, with 13 bases matching TRBD2. Germline CDR1 and CDR2: SQVTM and ANQGSEA. This CDR3 is 17 amino acids long. The ends lost 5 bases at V and 0 bases at J; junction bases unmatched: 6. CDR3 sequence: CSVWTSGGKANTGELFF. Written as DNA, the CDR3 is TGCAGCGTTTGGACTAGCGGGGGAAAAGCGAACACCGGGGAGCTGTTTTTT.

Written as DNA, the CDR3 is TGTGCCAGCAGCCCTACCCTCTCCTACAATGAGCAGTTCTTC. Translation: CASSPTLSYNEQFF. This chain connects TRBV27 to TRBJ2-1, with D uncertain. The CDR3 consists of 14 residues. Germline CDR1 is MNHEY and CDR2 is SMNVEV (reference sequence). With 6 bases removed from V and 0 bases from J, the gap between germline ends came to 9 bases.

The chain links TRBV27 to TRBJ2-1, with D tentatively TRBD1 (6 bases). Germline V lookup: CDR1 MNHEY, CDR2 SMNVEV (reference sequence). This CDR3 has 17 residues. Trimming took 3 bases from V and 3 from J, leaving 18 bases between them. The CDR3 reads CASSFSALQGIYNEQFF. The CDR3 coding sequence is TGTGCCAGCAGTTTTAGCGCCCTACAGGGAATCTACAATGAGCAGTTCTTC.

The chain carries TRBV7-2 and TRBJ2-2, with a weak D call TRBD1 (6 bases). The V end was cut by 1 base, the J end by 5 bases, with 14 bases between. The CDR3 covers 16 residues. The V gene's germline CDR1 is SGHTA and CDR2 FQGNSA. CDR3: CASSLVGGTRTGELFF. The CDR3 DNA reads as TGTGCCAGCAGCTTAGTAGGTGGGACAAGGACCGGGGAGCTGTTTTTT.

The chain is built from TRBV29-1 and TRBJ2-2, with a tentative D call TRBD1 (5 bases). CDR3 length: 13 residues. V lost 5 bases to trimming and J lost 4 bases, with 11 bases between them. Germline V gene lookup returns CDR1 SQVTM and CDR2 ANQGSEA. As DNA, the CDR3 is TGCAGCGTTAGGGGTGGCGGCACCGGGGAGCTGTTTTTT. Encoded protein: CSVRGGGTGELFF.

The rearrangement uses TRBV5-4 and TRBJ2-2, with TRBD2 identical over 11 bases. The length of the CDR3 is 17 residues. The V and J ends lost 5 bases and 4 bases, in that order; junction bases with no gene match: 10. Germline V gene data show CDR1 as SGHNT and CDR2 as YYREEE (reference sequence). The CDR3 loop is CASSPNLAGGATGELFF. The DNA for the CDR3 is TGTGCCAGCAGTCCTAACCTAGCGGGGGGCGCCACCGGGGAGCTGTTTTTT.

This clone has just a few counts. The CDR3 DNA reads as TGTGCCAGCAGTTTGTTTCAGGAAACGCAGTATTTT. This sequence encodes CASSLFQETQYF. The genes are TRBV28 and TRBJ2-3; D unresolved. Trimming took 3 bases from V and 9 from J, leaving 10 bases between them. This CDR3 is 12 amino acids long. Germline V lookup: CDR1 MDHEN, CDR2 SYDVKM.

The chain employs TRBV7-2 and TRBJ2-2, with 10 bases identical to TRBD2. Looked up from germline, CDR1 is SGHTA and CDR2 is FQGNSA. The CDR3 loop spans 16 amino acids. Trimming cost V 3 bases and J 0 bases; bases outside gene matches: 1. CDR3 coding DNA: TGTGCCAGCAGCTTTAGCGGGGGGACGAACACCGGGGAGCTGTTTTTT. Translated, it gives CASSFSGGTNTGELFF.